The source of this TCR beta chain is a study of T cells in Graves' hyperthyroidism and ophthalmopathy. This clonotype occurred many times. Its antigen is unknown. V lost 0 bases to trimming and J lost 3 bases; unmatched junction nucleotides: 6. The CDR3 consists of 16 residues. Germline CDR1 LGHDT, CDR2 YNNKEL (reference sequence). RNA transcripts were the template for amplifying TCR beta CDR3 regions. HTBI primers were used for first-round RT-PCR of the TCR CDR3. Using its own MiXCR run on the multiplex PCR reads, TCRdb lists one record per CDR3 protein. The table lists about 640,000 distinct CDR3 sequences, approximately 14% of them singletons. Study-wide points: Peripheral blood also featured most of the thyroid clonotypes expanded above 0.001.

This TCR was recovered from a woman aged 50 to 60 with Graves' ophthalmopathy. The chain links TRBV3-1 to TRBJ2-3, with 7 bases matching TRBD1. What was sequenced was blood. CDR3: CASSQDDRERTDTQYF. Here the CDR3 DNA reads TGTGCCAGCAGCCAAGATGACAGGGAGCGGACAGATACGCAGTATTTT.